This TCR beta chain was recorded in a study of technical replicates of blood from several donors. TCRdb keeps only in-frame clones here, not all; method: immunoSEQ multiplex PCR. The sample consists of tens of thousands of clones, 85% to 95% of them appearing once. Per the germline V gene, CDR1 is MNHNS and CDR2 is SASEGT. The CDR3 totals 14 residues. Deletions cut 7 bases from V and 4 bases from J, with 16 bases between. The material sequenced was T cells isolated from PBMCs. The source is a human donor in good health. The chain has TRBV6-1 and TRBJ1-2; D gene uncertain. The CDR3 is CASILYPLGYGYTF. DNA of the CDR3: TGTGCCAGCATACTCTACCCGCTCGGCTATGGCTACACCTTC.